The clone carrying this TCR beta chain appeared many times. The target antigen is unknown. This sample stems from a study of regulatory T cells in long-lasting Graves disease. General study results and limits: A greater number of public clonotypes (under 3,000) was shared by persistent patients than by new patients (approximately 910). Persistent Graves' patients showed less TCR diversity than newly diagnosed ones.

This CDR3 is 17 amino acids long. V gave up 2 bases and J gave up 0 bases; unmatched junction bases: 6. Per germline, CDR1 SNHLY and CDR2 FYNNEI. Libraries of TCR beta came from iRepertoire HTBI primers plus Arm-PCR of CDR3 regions. TCRdb used MiXCR to reprocess the multiplex PCR reads, holding one entry per CDR3 protein. The sample has around 400,000 distinct CDR3 sequences, less than 30% seen once. The time point is: persistent/refractory GD, antithyroid drugs over 5 years with positive TRAb. RNA extracted from PBMCs served as the sequencing template. The chain links TRBV2 to TRBJ1-4, with 7 bases identical to TRBD1. This clonotype was obtained from a woman aged 40 to 55 with Graves disease. The sample consisted of peripheral blood mononuclear cells (PBMCs), taken when the disease was refractory, from a patient treated with antithyroid drugs. The CDR3 DNA reads as TGTGCCAGCAGTGAACTAACAGGGACAGCAACTAATGAAAAACTGTTTTTT. Translated: CASSELTGTATNEKLFF.